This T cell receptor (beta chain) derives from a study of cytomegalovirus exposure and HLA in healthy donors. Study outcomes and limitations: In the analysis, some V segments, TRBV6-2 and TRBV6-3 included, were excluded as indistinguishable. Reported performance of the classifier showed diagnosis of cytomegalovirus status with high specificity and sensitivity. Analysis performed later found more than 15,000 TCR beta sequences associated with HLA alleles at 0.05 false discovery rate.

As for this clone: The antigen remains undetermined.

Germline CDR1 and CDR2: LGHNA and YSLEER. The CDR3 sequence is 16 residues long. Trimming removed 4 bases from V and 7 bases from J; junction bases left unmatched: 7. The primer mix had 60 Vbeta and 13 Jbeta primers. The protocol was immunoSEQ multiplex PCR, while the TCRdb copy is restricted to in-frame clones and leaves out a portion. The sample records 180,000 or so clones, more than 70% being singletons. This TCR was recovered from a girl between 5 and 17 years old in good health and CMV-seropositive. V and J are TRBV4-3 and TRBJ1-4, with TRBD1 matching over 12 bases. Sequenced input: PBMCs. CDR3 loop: CASSLGTGGIGEKLFF. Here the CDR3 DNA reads TGCGCCAGCAGCCTCGGGACAGGGGGCATTGGTGAAAAACTGTTTTTT.